This TCR beta chain was captured by sequencing in a study of blood T cell repertoires in COVID-19. The method was immunoSEQ multiplex PCR; TCRdb's version includes in-frame clones alone and lacks a portion of them. The sample holds 90,000 to 120,000 clones, roughly 71% seen once. This clone was counted between two and nine times. There are 11 residues in the CDR3. Trimming stripped 7 bases from V and 5 bases from J, with 10 bases between. Germline CDR1 and CDR2: DFQATT and SNEGSKA (reference sequence). The receptor was isolated from a man older than 75 with acute or convalescent COVID-19. Sequencing was carried out using peripheral blood. The rearrangement joins TRBV20-1 to TRBJ2-3; a possible D gene is TRBD2 (5 bases). This CDR3 is CSVARRDTQYF. The CDR3 coding sequence is TGCAGTGTAGCGCGGAGAGATACGCAGTATTTT.